Reported below is one T cell receptor beta chain. The antigen is undetermined. The V gene lost 5 bases and the J gene lost 2 bases, with 9 bases spanning the gap. This CDR3 region has 13 residues. Germline-derived CDR1 and CDR2 are MNHNS and SASEGT. TCRdb keeps only in-frame clones here, not all; method: immunoSEQ multiplex PCR. The top ten clones hold around 20% of a sample with about 9,800 clones, roughly 86% of them seen once. The data belong to a study of PD-1 blockade in mismatch repair-deficient tumors. Stated time point: approximately 10-day in vitro stimulation with candidate neoantigen peptide 2.

The chain combines TRBV6-1 with TRBJ2-5; possible D gene TRBD1, 6 bases. The receptor was isolated from an adult with mismatch repair-deficient cancer. The sample here was cells cultured in vitro, taken from a patient treated with pembrolizumab. CDR3 sequence: CASSIGQQETQYF. CDR3 bases: TGTGCCAGCAGTATAGGACAGCAAGAGACCCAGTACTTC.